The 25 T cell receptor beta chains reported below all come from one sample, sequenced in a study of blood T cell repertoires in COVID-19. Sequenced by immunoSEQ multiplex PCR; TCRdb stores in-frame clones only, minus some. The data hold some 420,000 clones, with roughly nine tenths observed a single time. Sequenced sample: PBMCs or T cells enriched from blood (not recorded which). Receptor source: a man aged 25 to 45 who had recovered from COVID-19.

This chain links TRBV11-3 with TRBJ1-2; TRBD1 is a possible D gene (5 bases). The V gene's germline CDR1 is SGHNT and CDR2 YENEEA. The CDR3 has 10 amino acids. The CDR3 here is CEVGQSGYTF. CDR3 DNA sequence: TGTGAGGTGGGGCAGAGCGGCTACACCTTC.

The CDR3 DNA is TGTGCCAGTAGTAAGCGGCTCTCAACTAATGAAAAACTGTTTTTT. Its protein is CASSKRLSTNEKLFF. The V gene is TRBV19, the J gene TRBJ1-4; D not resolved. This CDR3 is 15 amino acids long. Germline lookup yields CDR1 LNHDA and CDR2 SQIVND (reference sequence). The ends were cut back, 4 bases at V and 0 bases at J, with 9 bases in the middle. The variable domain in full, completed from reference TRBV19 and TRBJ1-4, reads DGGITQSPKYLFRKEGQNVTLSCEQNLNHDAMYWYRQDPGQGLRLIYYSQIVNDFQKGDIAEGYSVSREKKESFPLTVTSAQKNPTAFYLCASSKRLSTNEKLFFGSGTQLSVL.

Concerning this clone: Additional DNA sequences in this sample encode the identical CDR3. This sequence joins TRBV6-5 and TRBJ1-1; 7 bases align to TRBD1. Trimming at V came to 0 bases and at J to 5 bases, leaving 3 bases not matched to a gene. From germline, CDR1 is MNHEY and CDR2 SVGAGI. This CDR3 comprises 14 residues. As DNA, the CDR3 is TGTGCCAGCAGTTACTCCCAGGGGGTAACTGAAGCTTTCTTT. This sequence encodes CASSYSQGVTEAFF.

This chain links TRBV5-4 with TRBJ2-3; TRBD1 matches 8 bases. The CDR3 is made up of 13 amino acids. Losses at the gene ends were 4 bases for V and 8 bases for J; bases not matched to a gene: 6. The germline CDR1 and CDR2 sequences are SGHNT and YYREEE (reference sequence). The CDR3 region has the DNA TGTGCCAGCAGCCCCAGGGGGCAGGGTACGCAGTATTTT. Protein sequence: CASSPRGQGTQYF.

This clone was counted once. The chain is built from TRBV7-6 and TRBJ2-7; TRBD2 matches at 8 bases. The germline gives CDR1 SGHVS, CDR2 FNYEAQ. The CDR3 is made up of 13 amino acids. With V trimmed by 2 bases and J by 5 bases, 2 bases remained unmatched. The CDR3 coding sequence is TGTGCCAGCAGCTTAAGCGGGGGAGACGAGCAGTACTTC. Amino acids: CASSLSGGDEQYF.

This clone was counted a few times. The J gene is TRBJ2-1, the V gene TRBV28; 7 positions agree with TRBD2. Losses at the gene ends were 3 bases for V and 4 bases for J; bases not matched to a gene: 6. CDR3 length: 15 amino acids. Germline-derived CDR1 and CDR2 are MDHEN and SYDVKM. The CDR3, as DNA: TGTGCCAGCAGTTTTATCCTAGCGGCTTACAATGAGCAGTTCTTC. This translates into CASSFILAAYNEQFF.

The chain carries TRBV15 and TRBJ1-6; 7 bases map to TRBD1. The V and J ends lost 1 base and 6 bases, in that order; junction bases with no gene match: 3. The germline CDR1 and CDR2 sequences are LNHNV and YYDKDF (reference sequence). The CDR3 sequence is 15 residues long. CDR3 DNA sequence: TGTGCCACCAGCAGAGTCCGGGACAGTAATTCACCCCTCCACTTT. Translating gives CATSRVRDSNSPLHF.

The chain links TRBV6-5 to TRBJ1-1; 7 bases align to TRBD1. Losses at the gene ends were 6 bases for V and 10 bases for J; bases not matched to a gene: 5. CDR3 length equals 11 residues. Germline V gene sequence: CDR1 MNHEY, CDR2 SVGAGI. CDR3 bases: TGTGCCAGCAGGGGGGCAGGGGGAGCTTTCTTT. It specifies CASRGAGGAFF.

This chain connects TRBV28 to TRBJ2-7; 7 nucleotides agree with TRBD1. Trimming cost V 5 bases and J 2 bases; bases outside gene matches: 6. Germline CDR1 reads MDHEN; CDR2 reads SYDVKM. The CDR3 extends over 14 amino acids. The CDR3 is CASSPPGQTYEQYF. DNA of the CDR3: TGTGCCAGCAGTCCCCCGGGACAGACCTACGAGCAGTACTTC.

This chain joins TRBV4-1 and TRBJ2-7; no clear D gene. V shed 0 bases and J shed 0 bases, with 6 bases lying between them. The germline V gene encodes CDR1 MGHRA and CDR2 YSYEKL. CDR3 length: 14 amino acids. The CDR3 loop is CASSQDRSSYEQYF. CDR3 nucleotide sequence: TGCGCCAGCAGCCAAGATCGGAGCTCCTACGAGCAGTACTTC.

This chain links TRBV3-1 (or the pseudogene TRBV3-2) with TRBJ1-4, with 8 bases identical to TRBD1. The CDR3 length is 16 residues. The germline V gene has CDR1 LGHDT and CDR2 YNNKEL (reference sequence). Germline trimming cut 6 bases from V and 1 base from J; bases unmatched to any gene: 7. CDR3 region: CASSPAGTGTNEKLFF. In DNA, the CDR3 is TGTGCCAGCAGTCCAGCGGGGACAGGAACTAATGAAAAACTGTTTTTT.

This clone was observed a handful of times. The V gene is TRBV30, the J gene TRBJ1-5, with 7 bases aligning to TRBD1. J gave up 3 bases and V 2 bases, and 10 bases lay outside the gene matches. Germline CDR1 GTSNPN, CDR2 SVGIG (reference sequence). This CDR3 spans 16 amino acids. The DNA for the CDR3 is TGTGCCTGGAGTCAGGGGGTCGGTATATACAATCAGCCCCAGCATTTT. Its protein is CAWSQGVGIYNQPQHF.

The chain links TRBV7-8 to TRBJ2-5; D possibly corresponds to TRBD2 (6 bases). The V end lost 5 bases, the J end lost 4 bases, and 11 bases lay between the germline ends. Germline CDR1 is SGHVS and CDR2 is FQNEAQ. CDR3 length equals 13 residues. The DNA for the CDR3 is TGTGCCAGCAGCCGGACTAACCTAGAGACCCAGTACTTC. Translated, it gives CASSRTNLETQYF.

The gene calls are TRBV27 and TRBJ1-2; D perhaps matches TRBD1 (6 bases). The CDR3 is 13 residues long. Trimming pared 6 bases from V and 7 bases from J, leaving 15 bases between. Looked up from germline, CDR1 is MNHEY and CDR2 is SMNVEV (reference sequence). CDR3 DNA: TGTGCCAGCAGGAGGGGGGGGTTGGGTGGCTACACCTTC. Its translation: CASRRGGLGGYTF.

V usage is TRBV15 and J usage is TRBJ1-1; possibly TRBD1 for D (5 bases). CDR3 length: 15 residues. Germline lookup yields CDR1 LNHNV and CDR2 YYDKDF (reference sequence). The V end was cut by 4 bases, the J end by 3 bases, with 15 bases between. CDR3 amino acids: CATSIFGGLDTEAFF. In DNA form, the CDR3 reads TGTGCCACCAGCATATTTGGGGGGTTGGACACTGAAGCTTTCTTT. The entire variable domain, with the rest obtained from reference TRBV15 and TRBJ1-1, is as follows: DAMVIQNPRYQVTQFGKPVTLSCSQTLNHNVMYWYQQKSSQAPKLLFHYYDKDFNNEADTPDNFQSRRPNTSFCFLDIRSPGLGDTAMYLCATSIFGGLDTEAFFGQGTRLTVV.

This chain links TRBV9 with TRBJ1-4; 7 bases match TRBD1. Germline V gene sequence: CDR1 SGDLS, CDR2 YYNGEE. The CDR3 covers 21 residues. V was pared by 3 bases and J by 3 bases, with 23 bases of the junction left unmatched. CDR3 protein: CASSGSRPIPGVDRANEKLFF. CDR3 sequence (DNA): TGTGCCAGCAGCGGCTCCCGACCGATACCTGGAGTAGACAGGGCTAATGAAAAACTGTTTTTT.

The chain employs TRBV19 and TRBJ1-5, with TRBD1 matching over 9 bases. Germline V CDR1 and CDR2: LNHDA, SQIVND (reference sequence). Trimming removed 7 bases from V and 1 base from J; junction bases left unmatched: 2. This CDR3 spans 14 amino acids. CDR3 sequence: CASTGTGSNQPQHF. As DNA, the CDR3 is TGTGCCAGTACCGGGACAGGGAGCAATCAGCCCCAGCATTTT.

This rearrangement joins TRBV10-3 to TRBJ1-2, with D possibly matching TRBD1 (6 bases). The V gene lost 7 bases and the J gene lost 0 bases, with 15 bases spanning the gap. CDR3 size: 15 residues. Germline V gene sequence: CDR1 ENHRY, CDR2 SYGVKD. CDR3 region: CAITPTGLTNYGYTF. DNA of the CDR3: TGTGCCATCACCCCTACAGGGCTGACTAACTATGGCTACACCTTC.

The chain combines TRBV3-1 (or the pseudogene TRBV3-2) with TRBJ2-5, with 9 positions matching TRBD2. Germline values: CDR1 LGHDT, CDR2 YNNKEL (reference sequence). CDR3 size: 15 residues. V lost 7 bases to trimming and J lost 5 bases; unmatched junction nucleotides: 11. This chain's CDR3 is CASNPSGAPGETQYF. The CDR3 region has the DNA TGTGCCAGCAACCCTAGCGGGGCCCCTGGGGAGACCCAGTACTTC.

A word on this clone: Relative to the germline gene, one junction end is altered; a read error may explain this. The V gene is TRBV7-9, the J gene TRBJ2-1, with 8 bases that match TRBD2. Germline lookup yields CDR1 SEHNR and CDR2 FQNEAQ (reference sequence). CDR3 size: 16 residues. The CDR3 loop is CASSTQGSGVYNEQFF. DNA for the CDR3: TGTGCCAGCAGCACCCAGGGTAGCGGGGTATACAATGAACAGTTCTTC.

V gene TRBV23-1 combines with J gene TRBJ2-5; a weak D match, TRBD1 (6 bases). TRBV23-1 falls under the ORF class, with uncertain function. V lost 2 bases and J 3 bases, leaving 22 bases between the germline ends. This CDR3 comprises 18 residues. In DNA form, the CDR3 reads TGCGCCAGCAGTCAACCAGGGACACGCGAAGAGGGGGAAGAGACCCAGTACTTC. Encoded protein: CASSQPGTREEGEETQYF.

The chain's CDR3 is CASSVQDNQPQHF. DNA of the CDR3: TGTGCCAGCAGCGTACAGGACAATCAGCCCCAGCATTTT. V gene TRBV9 combines with J gene TRBJ1-5; D not resolved. The germline V gene has CDR1 SGDLS and CDR2 YYNGEE. V lost 1 base to trimming and J lost 3 bases, with 5 bases between them. This CDR3 has 13 residues.

DNA for the CDR3: TGTGCCAGCAGCCGGGACAGCTCCTACGAGCAGTACTTC. Its translation: CASSRDSSYEQYF. J is TRBJ2-7 and V is TRBV7-8; 7 bases agree with TRBD1. The trim removed 5 bases at V and 0 bases at J, leaving 1 base unmatched. Per germline, CDR1 SGHVS and CDR2 FQNEAQ. The CDR3 loop spans 13 amino acids.

The CDR3 region is CASSHLDRERETQYF. The DNA for the CDR3 is TGTGCCAGTAGTCACCTCGACAGGGAGCGGGAGACCCAGTACTTC. The chain couples TRBV19 to TRBJ2-5; the match to TRBD1 covers 7 bases. Per the germline V gene, CDR1 is LNHDA and CDR2 is SQIVND (reference sequence). The trim removed 5 bases at V and 5 bases at J, leaving 11 bases unmatched. The CDR3 is 15 amino acids.

V usage is TRBV19 and J usage is TRBJ1-2; the match to TRBD1 covers 9 bases. The CDR3 covers 16 residues. CDR1 is LNHDA, CDR2 SQIVND, per germline (reference sequence). Trimming removed 3 bases from V and 8 bases from J; junction bases left unmatched: 13. The CDR3 sequence is CASSITSTQGADGYTF. The CDR3 DNA sequence: TGTGCCAGTAGTATTACCTCTACACAGGGGGCCGACGGCTACACCTTC. The whole variable domain, filled in from reference TRBV19 and TRBJ1-2, reads DGGITQSPKYLFRKEGQNVTLSCEQNLNHDAMYWYRQDPGQGLRLIYYSQIVNDFQKGDIAEGYSVSREKKESFPLTVTSAQKNPTAFYLCASSITSTQGADGYTFGSGTRLTVV.